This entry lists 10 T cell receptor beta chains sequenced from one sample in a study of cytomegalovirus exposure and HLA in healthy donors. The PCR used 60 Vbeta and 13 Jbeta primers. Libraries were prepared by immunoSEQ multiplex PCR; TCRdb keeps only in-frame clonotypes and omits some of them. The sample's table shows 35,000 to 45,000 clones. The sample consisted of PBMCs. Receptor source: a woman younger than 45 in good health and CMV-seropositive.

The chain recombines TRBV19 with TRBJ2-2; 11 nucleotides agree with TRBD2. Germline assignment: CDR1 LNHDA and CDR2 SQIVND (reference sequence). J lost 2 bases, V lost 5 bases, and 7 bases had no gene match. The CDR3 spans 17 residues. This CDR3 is CASSVLAGGINTGELFF. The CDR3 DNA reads TGTGCCAGTAGTGTCTTAGCGGGGGGGATTAACACCGGGGAGCTGTTTTTT.

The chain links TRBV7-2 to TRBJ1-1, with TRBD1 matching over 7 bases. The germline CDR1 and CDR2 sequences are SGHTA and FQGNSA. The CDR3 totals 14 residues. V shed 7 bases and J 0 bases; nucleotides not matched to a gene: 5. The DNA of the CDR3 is TGTGCCAGCACCGAAGGGACAGTGAACACTGAAGCTTTCTTT. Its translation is CASTEGTVNTEAFF.

CDR3 DNA: TGTGCCTGGAGTGTATGGACAGGGGGACCCTCCTACGAGCAGTACTTC. Translated: CAWSVWTGGPSYEQYF. The chain combines TRBV30 with TRBJ2-7; 10 bases agree with TRBD1. The CDR3 extends over 16 amino acids. V dropped 0 bases and J dropped 0; count of bases not matched to a gene: 5. Germline V CDR1 and CDR2: GTSNPN, SVGIG (reference sequence).

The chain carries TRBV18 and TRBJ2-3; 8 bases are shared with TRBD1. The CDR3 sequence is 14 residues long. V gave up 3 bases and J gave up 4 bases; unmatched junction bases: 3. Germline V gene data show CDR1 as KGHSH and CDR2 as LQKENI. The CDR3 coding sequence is TGTGCCAGCTCACCCACAGGGGGGTCAGATACGCAGTATTTT. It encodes CASSPTGGSDTQYF.

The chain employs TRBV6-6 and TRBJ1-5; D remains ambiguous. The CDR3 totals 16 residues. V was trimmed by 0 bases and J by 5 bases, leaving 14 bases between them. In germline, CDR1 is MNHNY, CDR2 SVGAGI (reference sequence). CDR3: CASSYSATRRDQPQHF. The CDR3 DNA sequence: TGTGCCAGCAGTTACTCGGCGACCCGGAGGGATCAGCCCCAGCATTTT.

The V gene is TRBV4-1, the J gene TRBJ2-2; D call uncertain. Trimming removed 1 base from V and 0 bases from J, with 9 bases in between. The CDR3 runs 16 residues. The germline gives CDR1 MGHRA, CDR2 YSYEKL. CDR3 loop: CASSQGRQANTGELFF. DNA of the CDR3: TGCGCCAGCAGCCAAGGTCGGCAGGCGAACACCGGGGAGCTGTTTTTT.

The CDR3, as DNA: TGTGCCAGCAGCCGCCAGGATTATAATTCACCCCTCCACTTT. It yields the protein CASSRQDYNSPLHF. This chain links TRBV7-8 with TRBJ1-6; D gene ambiguous. The CDR3 consists of 14 residues. The germline V gene has CDR1 SGHVS and CDR2 FQNEAQ. V was trimmed by 5 bases and J by 4 bases, leaving 9 bases between them.

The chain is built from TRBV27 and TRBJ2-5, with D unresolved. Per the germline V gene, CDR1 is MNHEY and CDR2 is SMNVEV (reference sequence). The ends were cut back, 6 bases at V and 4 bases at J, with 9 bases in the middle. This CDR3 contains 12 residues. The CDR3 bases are TGTGCCAGCAGCCGCCCGGGAGAGACCCAGTACTTC. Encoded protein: CASSRPGETQYF.

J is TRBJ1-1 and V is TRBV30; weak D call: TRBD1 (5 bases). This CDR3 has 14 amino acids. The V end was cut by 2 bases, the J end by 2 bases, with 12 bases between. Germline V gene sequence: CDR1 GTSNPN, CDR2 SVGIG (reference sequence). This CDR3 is CAWSIRGGNTEAFF. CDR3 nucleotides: TGTGCCTGGAGTATAAGGGGAGGTAACACTGAAGCTTTCTTT. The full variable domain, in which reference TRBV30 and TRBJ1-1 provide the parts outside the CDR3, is SQTIHQWPATLVQPVGSPLSLECTVEGTSNPNLYWYRQAAGRGLQLLFYSVGIGQISSEVPQNLSASRPQDRQFILSSKKLLLSDSGFYLCAWSIRGGNTEAFFGQGTRLTVV.

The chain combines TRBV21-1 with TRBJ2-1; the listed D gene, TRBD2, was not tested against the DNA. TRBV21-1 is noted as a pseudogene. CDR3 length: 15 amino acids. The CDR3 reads CASSKVRRGYNEQFF. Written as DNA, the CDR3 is TGTGCCAGCAGCAAAGTGAGGCGGGGGTACAATGAGCAGTTCTTC.